This TCR beta chain was sequenced during a study of blood T cell repertoires in COVID-19. Sequencing used immunoSEQ multiplex PCR; TCRdb keeps in-frame clones, though not all of them. The sample lists approximately 180,000 clones, 89% occurring once. The sequence came from a woman between 40 and 55 years old with acute COVID-19. Sequenced input: PBMCs or T cells enriched from blood (not recorded which).

The CDR3 bases are TGTGCTAGTGCCGGGACAGGGTTGAGCAATCAGCCCCAGCATTTT. Translated, it gives CASAGTGLSNQPQHF. The genes are TRBV12-5 and TRBJ1-5; 9 nucleotides match TRBD1. CDR3 length: 15 residues. Germline lookup yields CDR1 LGHNT and CDR2 FRNRAP. J was trimmed by 1 base and V by 7 bases; bases with no gene match: 5.